These T cell receptor beta chains were read from a single sample in a study of response to subunit inactivated influenza vaccine. TCRdb recomputed calls from the RT-PCR reads with MiXCR, one row per CDR3 protein. The table records hundreds of thousands of distinct CDR3 sequences, approximately 12% of them present only once. The source was PBMCs from blood, collected on the day of vaccination. The origin of the receptors is a man aged 45 to 65 who received an inactivated influenza vaccine. Each CDR3 is given with its conserved first and last residue. The D gene is left open where the match is weak. For some rows the clone size is stated as once, few or many, or as a class when expanded; others skip it.

D	size	length	V	J	DNA	CDR3
TRBD1	few	15	TRBV6-1	TRBJ1-1	TGTGCCAGCAGTCAGTGGACAGGGCCGAACACTGAAGCTTTCTTT	CASSQWTGPNTEAFF
TRBD2	few	14	TRBV20-1	TRBJ2-1	TGCAGTGCTAGAGATCTAGCGGGAGCAGATGAGCAGTTCTTC	CSARDLAGADEQFF
TRBD2	few	19	TRBV5-1	TRBJ2-1	TGCGCCAGCAGCTTGGATGTCCTAGCGGGGGCCTCCTCCTACAATGAGCAGTTCTTC	CASSLDVLAGASSYNEQFF
TRBD2	few	15	TRBV27	TRBJ2-2	TGTGCCAGCAGTTCGCACCTCGCTCTAGCGGGGGGGCTGTTTTTT	CASSSHLALAGGLFF
.	many	15	TRBV4-1	TRBJ1-5	TGCGCCAGCAGCCAAGATCGGAGGGGCTCTCAGCCCCAGCATTTT	CASSQDRRGSQPQHF
.	.	17	TRBV7-6	TRBJ2-7	TGTGCCAGCAGCTTAGCGACCTACAGGTCTCAGGGCTACGAGCAGTACTTC	CASSLATYRSQGYEQYF
.	.	15	TRBV5-8	TRBJ2-3	TGTGCCAGCAGCTTTGGCGGGTCCGATACAGATACGCAGTATTTT	CASSFGGSDTDTQYF
TRBD2	many	14	TRBV18	TRBJ2-5	TGTGCCAGCTCAGGACTAGCGGGATCGGAGACCCAGTACTTC	CASSGLAGSETQYF
TRBD1	many	14	TRBV25-1	TRBJ1-3	TGTGCCAGCAGTGGGACAGGCTCTGGAAACACCATATATTTT	CASSGTGSGNTIYF
.	few	15	TRBV4-3	TRBJ1-1	TGCGCCAGCAGCCGACAACAGGGAGGGAACACTGAAGCTTTCTTT	CASSRQQGGNTEAFF
.	.	15	TRBV7-9	TRBJ2-3	TGTGCCAGCAGCTTAGAAGGTCTAGTAGTGGATACGCAGTATTTT	CASSLEGLVVDTQYF
.	.	14	TRBV9	TRBJ2-3	TGTGCCAGCAGCGTAGTGACAGGAGAAGATACGCAGTATTTT	CASSVVTGEDTQYF
.	.	14	TRBV29-1	TRBJ2-7	TGCAGCGTTGTTGGAGGGGGGTTTAGAGACGAGCAGTACTTC	CSVVGGGFRDEQYF
.	many	13	TRBV20-1	TRBJ2-1	TGCAGTGCTAGAGGCGGGACCTACAATGAGCAGTTCTTC	CSARGGTYNEQFF
.	.	16	TRBV20-1	TRBJ2-2	TGCAGTGCTAGAGATCTCGGGGGAACGAACACCGGGGAGCTGTTTTTT	CSARDLGGTNTGELFF
.	.	16	TRBV7-2	TRBJ2-2	TGTGCCAGCAGCGGAACAGGGTTCAGGCGGCCCGGGGAGCTGTTTTTT	CASSGTGFRRPGELFF
.	.	15	TRBV6-2/TRBV6-3	TRBJ1-2	TGTGCCAGCAGCTTGAGACAGGTCTCTGACTATGGCTACACCTTC	CASSLRQVSDYGYTF
.	few	16	TRBV12-3/TRBV12-4	TRBJ2-2	TGTGCCAGCAGTTTCGGGATAGCGGCGAACACCGGGGAGCTGTTTTTT	CASSFGIAANTGELFF
.	.	13	TRBV4-3	TRBJ1-2	TGCGCCAGCAGCCAAGCCACGGATTATGGCTACACCTTC	CASSQATDYGYTF
TRBD2	few	18	TRBV9	TRBJ2-5	TGTGCCAGCAGCGTAGGTACTAGCGGGAGGGCCAGGCAAGAGACCCAGTACTTC	CASSVGTSGRARQETQYF
TRBD2	.	19	TRBV11-2	TRBJ2-1	TGTGCCAGCAGCTTCCTCGGGACTAGGCCCTTTTCGGCCTACAATGAGCAGTTCTTC	CASSFLGTRPFSAYNEQFF
TRBD2	many	16	TRBV5-1	TRBJ2-3	TGCGCCAGCAGCTGGGGACTAGCGGGAGTCACAGATACGCAGTATTTT	CASSWGLAGVTDTQYF
.	.	14	TRBV3-1	TRBJ2-7	TGTGCCAGCAGCCAAACCAGGGGTGCCTACGAGCAGTACTTC	CASSQTRGAYEQYF
.	few	15	TRBV7-2	TRBJ2-2	TGTGCCAGCAGCTTGAGAGGGGGTTTTGTCGGGGAGCTGTTTTTT	CASSLRGGFVGELFF
TRBD2	.	19	TRBV9	TRBJ2-1	TGTGCCAGCTTTCCAGTTCCGGGACTAGCGGGGGGAGACTACAATGAGCAGTTCTTC	CASFPVPGLAGGDYNEQFF
.	.	13	TRBV12-3/TRBV12-4	TRBJ2-7	TGTGCCAGCAGTTTACCGGGCAACTACGAGCAGTACTTC	CASSLPGNYEQYF
TRBD1	many	15	TRBV4-2	TRBJ1-6	TGTGCCAGCAGCCGACCGGGACAGATTAATTCACCCCTCCACTTT	CASSRPGQINSPLHF
.	.	12	TRBV12-3/TRBV12-4	TRBJ2-3	TGTGCCAGCAACTCTAATACAGATACGCAGTATTTT	CASNSNTDTQYF
.	.	18	TRBV4-2	TRBJ2-5	TGTGCCAGCAGCCAAGATCTAGGCGGGGCCCTCAATCGAGAGACCCAGTACTTC	CASSQDLGGALNRETQYF
TRBD1	few	15	TRBV19	TRBJ2-3	TGTGCCAGTAGTATGACAGGGGGAGGCGCAGATACGCAGTATTTT	CASSMTGGGADTQYF
TRBD2	few	13	TRBV9	TRBJ2-5	TGTGCCAGCAGCTGGGGGGGTGATGAGACCCAGTACTTC	CASSWGGDETQYF
TRBD2	many	14	TRBV2	TRBJ2-7	TGTGCCAGCAGTGATGGACTAGTCTCCTACGAGCAGTACTTC	CASSDGLVSYEQYF